This TCR beta chain was recovered during a study of OX40 agonist ivuxolimab in advanced cancers. Concerning the study at large: Ivuxolimab was an agonistic, fully human IgG2 monoclonal antibody directed against OX40 (CD134), a costimulatory receptor. Intravenous ivuxolimab was administered to patients every 2 weeks at six dose levels: 0.01, 0.1, 0.3, 1.5, 3 and 10 mg/kg. Of the roughly 54 dose-escalation patients, hepatocellular carcinoma was present in about 20, melanoma in approximately 15, renal cell carcinoma in 9 and head and neck cancer in 9. The dose-escalation cohort was approximately 83% male with a mean age of approximately 60 years, ranging from roughly 20 to 80. Patients were allowed to have had prior anti-PD-1, anti-PD-L1 or anti-CTLA-4 therapy, and around 37% of the dose-escalation patients had previously received checkpoint inhibitors. Partial responses occurred in three dose-escalation patients, of whom one had hepatocellular carcinoma and two had cutaneous melanoma. Peripheral TCRbeta sequencing aimed to test whether ivuxolimab altered TCR sequence diversity and caused clonal T-cell expansion. The paper reports the monotherapy dose-escalation portion (N ≈ 50 patients) of the phase I ivuxolimab trial. The research as a whole found: At doses of 0.1 to 3.0 mg/kg, clonal expansion of both CD4+ and CD8+ blood T cells was observed from baseline to week 6. Low levels of normalized T-cell clonal expansion were also seen in some nonresponding patients. Partial responders in the 0.1-3.0 mg/kg groups had among the lowest normalized peripheral clonal expansion, especially among CD8+ T cells. Antigen specificity was not determined for the clonally expanded peripheral T cells. After ivuxolimab, CD8+ T cells had more expanded clones than CD4+ T cells on average.

V was cut back by 2 bases and J by 4 bases, leaving a gap of 9 bases between them. The CDR3 measures 14 amino acids from cysteine to phenylalanine. Only the CDR3 DNA is retained, 42 bases long and in frame from the first base. CDR1 and CDR2 (MDHEN, SYDVKM) derive from the germline V gene. The trial excluded patients who had a history of autoimmune disease or who were on systemic immunosuppression. Peripheral blood for TCR sequencing was collected from all dose cohorts at baseline, on cycle 4 day 1, and on cycle 7 day 1. The samples were taken from a phase I, first-in-human, multicenter, open-label dose-escalation trial of ivuxolimab. The trial enrolled adults with locally advanced or metastatic head and neck squamous cell, hepatocellular, melanoma or renal cell carcinoma. CD4+ and CD8+ T cells were sorted separately from peripheral blood before TCR sequencing. Regarding this clone: It has no known antigen specificity. The record has no base qualities; no much larger clone is one base away. Additional DNA sequences in this sample encode the identical CDR3.

To sequence the TCRbeta CDR3 region, genomic DNA was isolated from the sorted cells. The immunoSEQ Assay was used to sequence the TCRbeta CDR3 regions. Held by TCRdb, this immuneACCESS table contains in-frame sequences only and omits some clones. Under half of the omission traces to an unresolved V gene where checked; the cause of the rest is unknown. For this sample there are about 93,000 clones; around 90% appear just once. The leading ten clones occupy roughly 2.5% of the sample. The sequence joins TRBV28 to TRBJ1-3, and possibly TRBD1, on 6 matching bases. The clonotype originates from an adult with an advanced solid tumor such as melanoma, head and neck, liver or kidney cancer. This material consisted of CD4+ or CD8+ T cells sorted from blood, taken in a trial of the OX40 agonist ivuxolimab. The base sequence is TGTGCCAGCAGTTTAGGGGGGCCCGGAAACACCATATATTTT. Its translation reads: CASSLGGPGNTIYF.